This T cell receptor beta chain was retrieved from a study of T cell responses to AZD1222 COVID-19 vaccine. Overall study results and limits: Only a handful of AZD1222 recipients were seropositive at baseline. White British people made up most donors, females outnumbered males, and clonal diversity was possibly underestimated. Vaccine-associated CD4 TCRs spanned spike, dominant at 160-218 and 743-854.

CDR1 and CDR2 from the germline V gene are MGHRA and YSYEKL. The CDR3 sequence is 14 residues long. V dropped 4 bases and J dropped 2; count of bases not matched to a gene: 4. Regarding this clone: Its antigen remains unknown.

The data were produced by immunoSEQ multiplex PCR, yet TCRdb's version contains in-frame clones alone and is incomplete. The sample contains around 130,000 clones, roughly 84% of which appear only once. The specimen was peripheral blood, collected on day 0 of AZD1222 vaccination. The J gene is TRBJ2-7, the V gene TRBV4-1; 8 positions agree with TRBD1. The sequence was obtained from an adult in good health. CDR3 in amino acids: CASSPRQGTYEQYF. CDR3 coding DNA: TGCGCCAGCAGCCCCAGACAGGGGACCTACGAGCAGTACTTC.